This passage covers 18 T cell receptor beta chains from one sample sequenced in a study of blood T cell repertoires in COVID-19. Clones were sequenced by immunoSEQ multiplex PCR, and TCRdb holds only the in-frame ones, with some missing. The sample includes about 300,000 clones, 86% of them seen just once. The material sequenced was PBMCs or T cells enriched from blood (not recorded which). Receptors originate from a woman aged 18-29 years who had recovered from COVID-19.

The chain has TRBV9 and TRBJ1-2; D not certain. V gave up 0 bases and J gave up 1 base, with 13 bases separating them. The CDR3 extends over 16 amino acids. Germline V gives CDR1 SGDLS, CDR2 YYNGEE. This CDR3 reads CASSVGREEFNYGYTF. The CDR3 bases are TGTGCCAGCAGCGTAGGGAGGGAGGAGTTTAACTATGGCTACACCTTC. The full variable domain, with the rest looked up from reference TRBV9 and TRBJ1-2, is DSGVTQTPKHLITATGQRVTLRCSPRSGDLSVYWYQQSLDQGLQFLIQYYNGEERAKGNILERFSAQQFPDLHSELNLSSLELGDSALYFCASSVGREEFNYGYTFGSGTRLTVV.

The rearrangement uses TRBV15 and TRBJ2-2; 8 bases agree with TRBD1. With 4 bases clipped from V and 7 bases from J, the junction kept 8 bases outside the gene matches. CDR1 is LNHNV and CDR2 is YYDKDF in the germline V gene (reference sequence). The CDR3 has 15 residues. The CDR3 DNA reads TGTGCCACCAGCACCTACGGACAGGGCGGCGGGGAGCTGTTTTTT. The encoded protein is CATSTYGQGGGELFF.

This clone was picked up a small number of times. The genes are TRBV4-3 and TRBJ1-1, with 11 bases aligning to TRBD1. The length of the CDR3 is 16 residues. Germline V gene lookup returns CDR1 LGHNA and CDR2 YSLEER. With V trimmed by 1 base and J by 4 bases, 5 bases remained unmatched. CDR3 coding DNA: TGCGCCAGCAGCCAAGTACGTGGGACAGGGGGCACTGAAGCTTTCTTT. It specifies CASSQVRGTGGTEAFF.

This clone was picked up a small number of times. The same CDR3 arises from other DNA sequences in this sample as well. This rearrangement joins TRBV19 to TRBJ1-4, with TRBD1 matching 9 bases. The CDR3 consists of 14 residues. Trimming at V came to 3 bases and at J to 6 bases, leaving 2 bases not matched to a gene. Germline CDR1 reads LNHDA; CDR2 reads SQIVND (reference sequence). In nucleotides, the CDR3 is TGTGCCAGTAGTATGGGACAGGGTGATGAAAAACTGTTTTTT. Translated: CASSMGQGDEKLFF.

The V and J genes are TRBV7-9 and TRBJ2-3, with 9 bases fitting TRBD1. This CDR3 contains 16 residues. V dropped 2 bases and J dropped 6; count of bases not matched to a gene: 9. Germline CDR1 is SEHNR and CDR2 is FQNEAQ (reference sequence). For the CDR3, the DNA is TGTGCCAGCAGCTTATGGGCCGGACAGGGGAGGGATACGCAGTATTTT. Its protein is CASSLWAGQGRDTQYF.

CDR3 DNA: TGTGCCAGCAGATTGAGCTCCTACGAGCAGTACTTC. This translates into CASRLSSYEQYF. The chain is built from TRBV12-3 or TRBV12-4 and TRBJ2-7, with D unresolved. V gave up 6 bases and J gave up 0 bases, with 6 bases separating them. There are 12 residues in the CDR3.

J is TRBJ2-7 and V is TRBV6-1; the D is unclear. The CDR3 covers 16 residues. Germline-derived CDR1 and CDR2 are MNHNS and SASEGT. V lost 4 bases and J 7 bases, leaving 23 bases between the germline ends. The DNA of the CDR3 is TGTGCCAGCAGTGCCCGCATAGGCCGGTCAGGAAGAGAGCAGTACTTC. Its protein product is CASSARIGRSGREQYF.

The chain recombines TRBV9 with TRBJ2-6; TRBD2 might be the D (6 bases). V was clipped by 0 bases and J by 10 bases, with 17 bases between them. The CDR3 is made up of 16 amino acids. Germline assignment: CDR1 SGDLS and CDR2 YYNGEE. The CDR3 loop reads CASSVEWRDPSNVLTF. The DNA of the CDR3 is TGTGCCAGCAGCGTAGAATGGCGGGACCCTAGTAACGTCCTGACTTTC.

The chain links TRBV6-2 or TRBV6-3 to TRBJ2-6; TRBD2 might be the D (5 bases). Germline V gene sequence: CDR1 MNHEY, CDR2 SVGEGT. This CDR3 region has 15 residues. V was trimmed by 2 bases and J by 4 bases, leaving 9 bases between them. The DNA for the CDR3 is TGTGCCAGCAGTTACCAGGAGGAGGGGGCCAACGTCCTGACTTTC. Encoded protein: CASSYQEEGANVLTF.

This chain uses TRBV5-1 with TRBJ2-7; D call uncertain. The V and J ends lost 0 bases and 5 bases respectively, with 9 bases between them. This CDR3 spans 13 amino acids. Germline-derived CDR1 and CDR2 are SGHRS and YFSETQ. The CDR3 nucleotides are TGCGCCAGCAGCTTGGCCAATGTTGACGAGCAGTACTTC. Translated: CASSLANVDEQYF.

The CDR3 DNA reads TGTGCCAGCAGCGCCGAAGCGGGAGCTAACACAGATACGCAGTATTTT. Its protein product is CASSAEAGANTDTQYF. The chain couples TRBV3-1 (or the pseudogene TRBV3-2) to TRBJ2-3; 8 bases map to TRBD2. Unmatched junction bases numbered 9, after V lost 5 bases and J lost 2 bases. The CDR3 loop spans 16 amino acids. Germline V lookup: CDR1 LGHDT, CDR2 YNNKEL (reference sequence).

This chain connects TRBV4-3 to TRBJ2-1; 10 nucleotides agree with TRBD2. Trimming cost V 0 bases and J 9 bases; bases outside gene matches: 8. This CDR3 has 16 amino acids. The germline CDR1 and CDR2 sequences are LGHNA and YSLEER. The CDR3 sequence: CASSQEFSGGIGEQFF. The CDR3 nucleotides read TGCGCCAGCAGCCAAGAGTTTAGCGGGGGGATCGGTGAGCAGTTCTTC.

This chain uses TRBV5-1 with TRBJ1-6, with 8 bases lining up with TRBD1. This CDR3 is built from 14 residues. The junction had 9 bases not matched to a gene; V was cut back by 4 bases and J by 12 bases. Germline V CDR1 and CDR2: SGHRS, YFSETQ. The CDR3 here is CASSPTGQGGPLHF. The DNA for the CDR3 is TGCGCCAGCAGCCCCACAGGACAGGGAGGACCCCTCCACTTT.

The rearrangement joins TRBV6-5 to TRBJ1-2; 7 bases fit TRBD1. J lost 3 bases, V lost 0 bases, and 1 base had no gene match. Germline V gene data show CDR1 as MNHEY and CDR2 as SVGAGI. CDR3 length: 14 amino acids. This CDR3 reads CASSYSTGDYGYTF. The CDR3 DNA reads as TGTGCCAGCAGTTACTCCACAGGGGACTATGGCTACACCTTC.

The chain couples TRBV4-1 to TRBJ2-3; 10 bases are shared with TRBD2. The CDR3 loop spans 15 amino acids. From germline, CDR1 is MGHRA and CDR2 YSYEKL. With 4 bases clipped from V and 4 bases from J, the junction kept 5 bases outside the gene matches. In nucleotides, the CDR3 is TGCGCCAGCAGCCTTGGGACTAGCGACCCAGATACGCAGTATTTT. This gives the protein CASSLGTSDPDTQYF.

The chain is built from TRBV27 and TRBJ2-1, with a weak D call TRBD1 (5 bases). This CDR3 is built from 14 residues. The V gene's germline CDR1 is MNHEY and CDR2 SMNVEV (reference sequence). Between the trimmed V and J ends, which lost 6 bases and 4 bases, there was a span of 13 bases. The CDR3 bases are TGTGCCAGCAGCCTTACCCGACAGTACAATGAGCAGTTCTTC. Its protein product is CASSLTRQYNEQFF.

The chain combines TRBV3-1 (or the pseudogene TRBV3-2) with TRBJ1-2; D not certain. Germline V gives CDR1 LGHDT, CDR2 YNNKEL (reference sequence). This CDR3 has 16 amino acids. Trimming took off 7 bases at V and 0 bases at J, with 18 bases between the two ends. CDR3: CASTLKLGRTNYGYTF. In DNA form, the CDR3 reads TGTGCCAGCACCCTAAAGTTGGGCAGGACTAACTATGGCTACACCTTC.

The chain combines TRBV5-4 with TRBJ1-2, with 8 bases fitting TRBD1. The length of the CDR3 is 15 residues. Losses at the gene ends were 5 bases for V and 7 bases for J; bases not matched to a gene: 13. The germline V gene has CDR1 SGHNT and CDR2 YYREEE (reference sequence). Written as DNA, the CDR3 is TGTGCCAGCAGTTTTGGACAGGGAGGGATCGGTGGCTACACCTTC. Translation gives CASSFGQGGIGGYTF. Supplemented by reference TRBV5-4 and TRBJ1-2, the full variable domain reads ETGVTQSPTHLIKTRGQQVTLRCSSQSGHNTVSWYQQALGQGPQFIFQYYREEENGRGNFPPRFSGLQFPNYSSELNVNALELDDSALYLCASSFGQGGIGGYTFGSGTRLTVV.